These 24 T cell receptor beta chains were sequenced from one sample in a study of T cells expressing NK-cell markers. TCRdb derives one entry per CDR3 protein from the 5' RACE reads, leaving out DNA. The table for this sample gives hundreds of thousands of distinct CDR3 sequences. Sample: blood T cells: a sorted CD56 or NKG2C T cell subset, CD4+ or CD8+ T cells, or bulk PBMC T cells (not recorded which). Receptors were obtained from a woman aged 18-69 years in good health.

Here the CDR3 reads CASSYSISGQETQYF. V gene TRBV6-5 combines with J gene TRBJ2-5; TCRdb designates TRBD1, a call that cannot be tested without DNA. The CDR3 spans 15 residues. Germline CDR1 MNHEY, CDR2 SVGAGI.

The chain combines TRBV9 with TRBJ1-1; the D call of TRBD1 rests on TCRdb alone, since no DNA is present to check it. This CDR3 has 14 residues. Germline CDR1 and CDR2: SGDLS and YYNGEE. The CDR3 sequence is CASSVAGGDRTAFF.

The chain uses TRBV29-1 and TRBJ2-5; checking the TCRdb D call of TRBD1 is not possible without DNA. Germline V gene sequence: CDR1 SQVTM, CDR2 ANQGSEA. This CDR3 has 14 residues. The CDR3: CSVEWTGAQETQYF.

The CDR3 is CASSFWPSTGANVLTF. The chain is built from TRBV5-1 and TRBJ2-6. Germline CDR1 reads SGHRS; CDR2 reads YFSETQ. The CDR3 has 16 amino acids.

This chain connects TRBV7-2 to TRBJ2-1; the D call of TRBD1 rests on TCRdb alone, since no DNA is present to check it. CDR3 length equals 18 residues. The germline gives CDR1 SGHTA, CDR2 FQGNSA. This CDR3 is CASSFPTQMSRDINEQFF.

This chain joins TRBV12-3 or TRBV12-4 and TRBJ2-1; TCRdb reports TRBD1, a call that lacks DNA to check it against. CDR3 length equals 14 residues. CDR3 amino acids: CASSPLTAYNEQFF.

The genes are TRBV7-2 and TRBJ2-1; there is no DNA to check the TCRdb D call of TRBD2. Germline CDR1 is SGHTA and CDR2 is FQGNSA. The CDR3 sequence is 13 residues long. CDR3 region: CASSYTSANEQFF. The variable domain in full, completed from reference TRBV7-2 and TRBJ2-1, reads GAGVSQSPSNKVTEKGKDVELRCDPISGHTALYWYRQSLGQGLEFLIYFQGNSAPDKSGLPSDRFSAERTGGSVSTLTIQRTQQEDSAVYLCASSYTSANEQFFGPGTRLTVL.

The J gene is TRBJ2-3, the V gene TRBV12-3 or TRBV12-4. The CDR3 totals 14 residues. CDR3 amino acids: CASSRDRSWDTQYF.

The chain has TRBV20-1 and TRBJ1-3. The length of the CDR3 is 14 residues. From germline, CDR1 is DFQATT and CDR2 SNEGSKA (reference sequence). This chain's CDR3 is CSARDKTSRNTIYF.

The chain links TRBV7-9 to TRBJ1-2; no DNA is available, so the TRBD1 call from TCRdb remains unchecked. Germline V lookup: CDR1 SEHNR, CDR2 FQNEAQ (reference sequence). The CDR3 length is 17 residues. CDR3 region: CASEPLRYSATNYGYTF.

The rearrangement links TRBV9 to TRBJ1-2. CDR1 is SGDLS and CDR2 is YYNGEE in the germline V gene. The CDR3 extends over 14 amino acids. The CDR3 is CASSVTQANYGYTF.

The V and J genes are TRBV20-1 and TRBJ2-1; TCRdb's D gene call, TRBD1, goes unchecked for lack of DNA. Germline CDR1 DFQATT, CDR2 SNEGSKA (reference sequence). The CDR3 extends over 16 amino acids. The CDR3 reads CSAPKGAGGSYNEQFF.

The rearrangement joins TRBV5-8 to TRBJ2-7; the TCRdb D gene call, TRBD1, has no DNA to confirm it. The germline gives CDR1 SGHTS, CDR2 YDEGEE. This CDR3 has 14 residues. This CDR3 reads CASSLADRGYEQYF. The whole variable domain, filled in from reference TRBV5-8 and TRBJ2-7, reads EAGVTQSPTHLIKTRGQQATLRCSPISGHTSVYWYQQALGLGLQFLLWYDEGEERNRGNFPPRFSGRQFPNYSSELNVNALELEDSALYLCASSLADRGYEQYFGPGTRLTVT.

J is TRBJ2-1 and V is TRBV7-3; TCRdb indicates TRBD2, and absent DNA this call remains unverified. The CDR3 is made up of 14 amino acids. Germline V gene sequence: CDR1 SGHTA, CDR2 FQGTGA. This CDR3 is CASSFGPAGHEQFF.

The chain is built from TRBV12-5 and TRBJ1-2. The CDR3 consists of 13 residues. The germline V gene has CDR1 LGHNT and CDR2 FRNRAP. CDR3 residues: CASGFGGNYGYTF.

The chain links TRBV4-2 to TRBJ2-4; the TCRdb call, TRBD1, lacks DNA for checking. Germline V CDR1 and CDR2: LGHNA, YNFKEQ. The CDR3 spans 15 residues. CDR3 region: CASSQDTGVKNIQYF.

CDR3 region: CASSSYGLLTYEQYF. The chain combines TRBV5-4 with TRBJ2-7; without DNA, the TCRdb call of TRBD2 cannot be checked. The CDR3 runs 15 residues. The germline V gene has CDR1 SGHNT and CDR2 YYREEE (reference sequence).

V and J are TRBV12-3 or TRBV12-4 and TRBJ2-7; the D gene TCRdb calls, TRBD1, cannot be checked with no DNA. The CDR3 totals 14 residues. CDR3 loop: CASSSDRGRSEQYF.

The chain links TRBV5-6 to TRBJ1-1; TCRdb designates TRBD1, a call that cannot be tested without DNA. The CDR3 runs to 15 residues. Germline CDR1 is SGHDT and CDR2 is YYEEEE. CDR3 amino acids: CASSFTGTGLTEAFF.

The CDR3 reads CASSIAGARSSYNEQFF. The chain employs TRBV19 and TRBJ2-1; TCRdb's D call, TRBD1, is unchecked because there is no DNA. The length of the CDR3 is 17 residues. Germline V gene lookup returns CDR1 LNHDA and CDR2 SQIVND (reference sequence).

The CDR3: CASGLGFYEQYF. The rearrangement links TRBV12-5 to TRBJ2-7. The CDR3 is 12 amino acids. From germline, CDR1 is LGHNT and CDR2 FRNRAP. Complete variable domain (other parts from reference TRBV12-5 and TRBJ2-7): DARVTQTPRHKVTEMGQEVTMRCQPILGHNTVFWYRQTMMQGLELLAYFRNRAPLDDSGMPKDRFSAEMPDATLATLKIQPSEPRDSAVYFCASGLGFYEQYFGPGTRLTVT.

This chain uses TRBV11-1 with TRBJ2-1; TCRdb designates TRBD2, a call that cannot be tested without DNA. The CDR3 loop spans 15 amino acids. Germline CDR1 is SGHAT and CDR2 is FQDESV (reference sequence). The CDR3 loop is CASSRTSGPPDEQFF.

This chain uses TRBV6-2 or TRBV6-3 with TRBJ2-3; as DNA is missing, the TRBD1 call by TCRdb cannot be tested. CDR3 size: 15 residues. The germline V gene encodes CDR1 MNHEY and CDR2 SVGEGT. CDR3 region: CASSGLPRSTDTQYF.

The chain joins TRBV7-8 to TRBJ2-3; the TRBD1 assignment by TCRdb is unverifiable without DNA. Germline-derived CDR1 and CDR2 are SGHVS and FQNEAQ. This CDR3 has 16 amino acids. CDR3 region: CASSSLWGGGTDTQYF.